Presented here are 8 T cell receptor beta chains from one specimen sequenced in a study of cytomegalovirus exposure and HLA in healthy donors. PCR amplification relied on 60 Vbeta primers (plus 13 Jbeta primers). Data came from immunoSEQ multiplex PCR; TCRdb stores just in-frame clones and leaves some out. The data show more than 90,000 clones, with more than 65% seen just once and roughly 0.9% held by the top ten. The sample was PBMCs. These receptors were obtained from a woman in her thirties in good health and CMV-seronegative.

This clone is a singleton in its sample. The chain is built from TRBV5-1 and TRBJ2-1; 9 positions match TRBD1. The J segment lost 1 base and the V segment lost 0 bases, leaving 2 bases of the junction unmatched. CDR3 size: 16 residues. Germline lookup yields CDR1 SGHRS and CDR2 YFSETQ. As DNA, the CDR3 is TGCGCCAGCAGCTTGGCCGACAGGGGGTCCTACAATGAGCAGTTCTTC. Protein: CASSLADRGSYNEQFF. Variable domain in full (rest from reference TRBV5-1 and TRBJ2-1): KAGVTQTPRYLIKTRGQQVTLSCSPISGHRSVSWYQQTPGQGLQFLFEYFSETQRNKGNFPGRFSGRQFSNSRSEMNVSTLELGDSALYLCASSLADRGSYNEQFFGPGTRLTVL.

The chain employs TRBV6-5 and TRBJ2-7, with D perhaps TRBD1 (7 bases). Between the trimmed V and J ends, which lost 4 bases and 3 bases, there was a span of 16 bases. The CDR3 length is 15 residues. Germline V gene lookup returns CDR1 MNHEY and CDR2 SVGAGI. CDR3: CASSFQGGEGYEQYF. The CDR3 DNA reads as TGTGCCAGCAGTTTCCAGGGGGGAGAGGGCTACGAGCAGTACTTC.

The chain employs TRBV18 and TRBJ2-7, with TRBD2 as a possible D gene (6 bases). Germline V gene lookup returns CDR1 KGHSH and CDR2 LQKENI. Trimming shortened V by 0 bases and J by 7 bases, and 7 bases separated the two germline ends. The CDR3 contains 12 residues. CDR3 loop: CASSPPAGEQYF. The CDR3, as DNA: TGTGCCAGCTCACCACCGGCGGGAGAGCAGTACTTC.

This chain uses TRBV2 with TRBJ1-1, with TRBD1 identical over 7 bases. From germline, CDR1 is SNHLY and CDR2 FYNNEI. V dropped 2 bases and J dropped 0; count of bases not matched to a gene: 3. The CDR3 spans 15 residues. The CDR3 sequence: CASSETDRLNTEAFF. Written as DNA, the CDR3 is TGTGCCAGCAGTGAAACGGACAGGTTGAACACTGAAGCTTTCTTT.

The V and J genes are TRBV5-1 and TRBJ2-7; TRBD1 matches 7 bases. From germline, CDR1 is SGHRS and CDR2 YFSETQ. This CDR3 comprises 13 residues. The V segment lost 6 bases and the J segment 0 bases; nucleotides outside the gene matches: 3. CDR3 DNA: TGCGCCAGCAACCGGGACAGCTCCTACGAGCAGTACTTC. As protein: CASNRDSSYEQYF. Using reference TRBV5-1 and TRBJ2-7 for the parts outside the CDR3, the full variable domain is KAGVTQTPRYLIKTRGQQVTLSCSPISGHRSVSWYQQTPGQGLQFLFEYFSETQRNKGNFPGRFSGRQFSNSRSEMNVSTLELGDSALYLCASNRDSSYEQYFGPGTRLTVT.

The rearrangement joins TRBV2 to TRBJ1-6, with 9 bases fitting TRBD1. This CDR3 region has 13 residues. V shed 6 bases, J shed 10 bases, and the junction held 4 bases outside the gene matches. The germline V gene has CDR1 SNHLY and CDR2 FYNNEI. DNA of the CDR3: TGTGCCAGCAGAGGGACAGGGAGATCACCCCTCCACTTT. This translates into CASRGTGRSPLHF. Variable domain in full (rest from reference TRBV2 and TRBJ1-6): EPEVTQTPSHQVTQMGQEVILRCVPISNHLYFYWYRQILGQKVEFLVSFYNNEISEKSEIFDDQFSVERPDGSNFTLKIRSTKLEDSAMYFCASRGTGRSPLHFGNGTRLTVT.

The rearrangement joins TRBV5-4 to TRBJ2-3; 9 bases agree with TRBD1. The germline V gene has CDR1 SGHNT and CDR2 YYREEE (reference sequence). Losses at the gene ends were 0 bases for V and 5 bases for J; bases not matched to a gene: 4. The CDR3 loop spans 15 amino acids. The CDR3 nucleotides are TGTGCCAGCAGCTTGGTGGACAGGGGCATAGATACGCAGTATTTT. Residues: CASSLVDRGIDTQYF.

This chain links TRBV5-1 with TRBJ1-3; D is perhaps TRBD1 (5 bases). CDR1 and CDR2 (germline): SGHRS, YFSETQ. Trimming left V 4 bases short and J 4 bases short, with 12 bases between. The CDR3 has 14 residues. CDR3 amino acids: CASSQRGSGNTIYF. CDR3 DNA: TGCGCCAGCAGCCAGCGGGGGTCAGGAAACACCATATATTTT.